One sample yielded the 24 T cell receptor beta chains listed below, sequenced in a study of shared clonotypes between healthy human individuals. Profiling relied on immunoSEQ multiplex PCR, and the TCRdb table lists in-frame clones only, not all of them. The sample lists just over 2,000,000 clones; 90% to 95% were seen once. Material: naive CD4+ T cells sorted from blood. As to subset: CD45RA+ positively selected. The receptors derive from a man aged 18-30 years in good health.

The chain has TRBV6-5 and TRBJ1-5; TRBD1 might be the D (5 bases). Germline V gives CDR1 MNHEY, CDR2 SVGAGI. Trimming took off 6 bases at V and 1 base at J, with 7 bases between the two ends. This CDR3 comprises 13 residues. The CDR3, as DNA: TGTGCCAGCAGGTGGGACAGCAATCAGCCCCAGCATTTT. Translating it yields CASRWDSNQPQHF.

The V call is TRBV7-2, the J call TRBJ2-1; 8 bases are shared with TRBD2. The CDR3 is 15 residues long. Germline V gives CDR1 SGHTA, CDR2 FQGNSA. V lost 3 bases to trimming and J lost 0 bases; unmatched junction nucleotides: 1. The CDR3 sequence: CASSFSGASYNEQFF. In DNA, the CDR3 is TGTGCCAGCAGCTTTAGCGGGGCCTCCTACAATGAGCAGTTCTTC.

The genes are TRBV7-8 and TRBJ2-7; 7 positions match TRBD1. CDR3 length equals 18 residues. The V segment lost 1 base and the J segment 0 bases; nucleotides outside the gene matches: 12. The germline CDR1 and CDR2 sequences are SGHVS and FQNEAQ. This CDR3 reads CASSLERTGASFSYEQYF. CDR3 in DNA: TGTGCCAGCAGCTTAGAACGGACAGGCGCTTCCTTCTCCTACGAGCAGTACTTC.

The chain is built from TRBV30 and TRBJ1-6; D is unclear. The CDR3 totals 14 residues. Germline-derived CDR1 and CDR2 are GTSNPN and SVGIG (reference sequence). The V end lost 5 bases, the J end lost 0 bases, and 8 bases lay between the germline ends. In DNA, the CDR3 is TGTGCCTGGGGGGAGAGCTCCTATAATTCACCCCTCCACTTT. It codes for CAWGESSYNSPLHF. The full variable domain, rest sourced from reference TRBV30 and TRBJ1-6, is SQTIHQWPATLVQPVGSPLSLECTVEGTSNPNLYWYRQAAGRGLQLLFYSVGIGQISSEVPQNLSASRPQDRQFILSSKKLLLSDSGFYLCAWGESSYNSPLHFGNGTRLTVT.

Here the CDR3 reads CASRVRPGAYGYTF. The CDR3 nucleotides are TGTGCCAGCAGGGTACGACCCGGGGCCTATGGCTACACCTTC. The V gene is TRBV6-1, the J gene TRBJ1-2, with D perhaps TRBD1 (5 bases). Germline-derived CDR1 and CDR2 are MNHNS and SASEGT. V shed 6 bases and J shed 4 bases, with 15 bases lying between them. The CDR3 has 14 residues.

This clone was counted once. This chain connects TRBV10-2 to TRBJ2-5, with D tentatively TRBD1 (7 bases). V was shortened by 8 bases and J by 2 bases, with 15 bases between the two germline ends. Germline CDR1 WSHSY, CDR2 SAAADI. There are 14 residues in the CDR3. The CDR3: CASLGSGGQETQYF. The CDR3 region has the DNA TGCGCCAGCCTAGGATCAGGGGGGCAAGAGACCCAGTACTTC.

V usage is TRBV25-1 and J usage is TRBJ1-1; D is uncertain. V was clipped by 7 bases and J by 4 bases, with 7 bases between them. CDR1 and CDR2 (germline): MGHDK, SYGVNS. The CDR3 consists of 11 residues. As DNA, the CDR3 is TGTGCCAGCACGGGGTTCACTGAAGCTTTCTTT. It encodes CASTGFTEAFF.

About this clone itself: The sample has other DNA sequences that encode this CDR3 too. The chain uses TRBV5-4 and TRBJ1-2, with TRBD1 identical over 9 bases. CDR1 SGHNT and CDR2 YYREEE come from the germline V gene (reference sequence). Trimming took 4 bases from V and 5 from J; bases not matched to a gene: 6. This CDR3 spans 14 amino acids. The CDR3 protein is CASSRPGTGYGYTF. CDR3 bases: TGTGCCAGCAGCCGCCCCGGGACAGGGTATGGCTACACCTTC. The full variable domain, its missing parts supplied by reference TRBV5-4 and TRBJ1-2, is ETGVTQSPTHLIKTRGQQVTLRCSSQSGHNTVSWYQQALGQGPQFIFQYYREEENGRGNFPPRFSGLQFPNYSSELNVNALELDDSALYLCASSRPGTGYGYTFGSGTRLTVV.

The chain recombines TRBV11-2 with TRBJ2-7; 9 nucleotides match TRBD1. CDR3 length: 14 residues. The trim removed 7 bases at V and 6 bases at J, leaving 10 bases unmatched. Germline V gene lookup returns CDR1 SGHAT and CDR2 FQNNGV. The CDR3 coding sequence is TGTGCCAGCAACTACGGACAGGGGCGAAGCGAGCAGTACTTC. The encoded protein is CASNYGQGRSEQYF.

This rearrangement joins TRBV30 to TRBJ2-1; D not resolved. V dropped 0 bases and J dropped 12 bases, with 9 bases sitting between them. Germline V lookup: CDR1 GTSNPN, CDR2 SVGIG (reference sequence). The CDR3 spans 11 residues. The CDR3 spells CAWSVGPLQFF. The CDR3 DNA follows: TGTGCCTGGAGTGTCGGACCTCTGCAGTTCTTC.

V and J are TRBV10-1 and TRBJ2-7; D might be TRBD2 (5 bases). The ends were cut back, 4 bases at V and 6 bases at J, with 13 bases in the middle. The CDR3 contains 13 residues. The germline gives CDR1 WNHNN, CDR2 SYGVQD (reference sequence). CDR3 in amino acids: CASSVTPGFEQYF. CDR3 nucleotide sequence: TGCGCCAGCAGTGTCACCCCGGGGTTCGAGCAGTACTTC.

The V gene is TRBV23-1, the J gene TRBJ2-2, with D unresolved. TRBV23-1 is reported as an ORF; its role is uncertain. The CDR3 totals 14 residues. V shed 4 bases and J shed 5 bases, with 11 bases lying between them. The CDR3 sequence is CASSLRAPTGELFF. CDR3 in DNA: TGCGCCAGCAGTCTAAGAGCTCCAACCGGGGAGCTGTTTTTT.

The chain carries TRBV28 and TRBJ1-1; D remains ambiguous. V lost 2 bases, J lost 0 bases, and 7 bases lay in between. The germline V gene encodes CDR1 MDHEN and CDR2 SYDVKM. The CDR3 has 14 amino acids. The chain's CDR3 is CASSLPGLNTEAFF. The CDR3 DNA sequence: TGTGCCAGCAGTTTACCGGGTTTGAACACTGAAGCTTTCTTT.

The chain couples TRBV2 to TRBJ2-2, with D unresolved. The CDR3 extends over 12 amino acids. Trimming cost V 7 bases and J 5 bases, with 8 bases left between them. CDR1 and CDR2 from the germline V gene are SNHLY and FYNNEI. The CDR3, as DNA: TGTGCCAGCAATTTGGGGACCGGGGAGCTGTTTTTT. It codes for CASNLGTGELFF.

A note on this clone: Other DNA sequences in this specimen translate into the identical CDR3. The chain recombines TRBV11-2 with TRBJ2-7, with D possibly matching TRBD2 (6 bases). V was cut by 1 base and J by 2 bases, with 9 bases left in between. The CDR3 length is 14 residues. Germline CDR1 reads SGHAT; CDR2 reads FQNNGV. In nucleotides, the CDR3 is TGTGCCAGCAGCTTAGGGGGAGGAACCTACGAGCAGTACTTC. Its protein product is CASSLGGGTYEQYF.

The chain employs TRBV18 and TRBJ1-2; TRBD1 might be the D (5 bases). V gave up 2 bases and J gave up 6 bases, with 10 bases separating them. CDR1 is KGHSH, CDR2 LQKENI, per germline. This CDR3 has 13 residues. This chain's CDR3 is CASSPGAEDGYTF. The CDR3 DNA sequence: TGTGCCAGCTCACCAGGGGCGGAAGATGGCTACACCTTC.

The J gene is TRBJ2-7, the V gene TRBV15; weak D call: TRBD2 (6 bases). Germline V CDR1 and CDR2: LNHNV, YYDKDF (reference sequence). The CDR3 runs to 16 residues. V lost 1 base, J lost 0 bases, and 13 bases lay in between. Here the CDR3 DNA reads TGTGCCACCAGCAGAGTCGTGACCGGGAGCTCCTACGAGCAGTACTTC. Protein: CATSRVVTGSSYEQYF.

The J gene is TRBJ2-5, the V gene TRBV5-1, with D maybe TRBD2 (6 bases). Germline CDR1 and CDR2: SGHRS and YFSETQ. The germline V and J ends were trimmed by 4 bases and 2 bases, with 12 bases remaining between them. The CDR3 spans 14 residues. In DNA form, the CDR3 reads TGCGCCAGCAGCGGCGGGGCGACTCAAGAGACCCAGTACTTC. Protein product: CASSGGATQETQYF.

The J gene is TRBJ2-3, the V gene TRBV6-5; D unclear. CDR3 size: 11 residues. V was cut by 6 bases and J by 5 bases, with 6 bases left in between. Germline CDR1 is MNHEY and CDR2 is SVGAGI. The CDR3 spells CASRGKDTQYF. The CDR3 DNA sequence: TGTGCCAGCAGAGGGAAAGATACGCAGTATTTT.

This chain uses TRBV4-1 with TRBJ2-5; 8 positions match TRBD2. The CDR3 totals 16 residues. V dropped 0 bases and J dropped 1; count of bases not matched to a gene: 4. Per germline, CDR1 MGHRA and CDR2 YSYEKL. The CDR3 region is CASSQESRGGQETQYF. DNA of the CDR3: TGCGCCAGCAGCCAAGAAAGCCGGGGGGGCCAAGAGACCCAGTACTTC.

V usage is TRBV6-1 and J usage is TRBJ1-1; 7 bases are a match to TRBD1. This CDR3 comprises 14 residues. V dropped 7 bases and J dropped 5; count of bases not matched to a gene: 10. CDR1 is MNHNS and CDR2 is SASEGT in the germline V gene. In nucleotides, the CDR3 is TGTGCCAGCACCTCGACAGGGCAGAGTACTGAAGCTTTCTTT. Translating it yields CASTSTGQSTEAFF.

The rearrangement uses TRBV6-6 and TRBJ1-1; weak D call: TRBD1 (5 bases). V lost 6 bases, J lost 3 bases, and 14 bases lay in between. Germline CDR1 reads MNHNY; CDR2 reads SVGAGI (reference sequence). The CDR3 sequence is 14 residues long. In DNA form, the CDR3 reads TGTGCCAGCAGCTATCGTACAGGTTACACTGAAGCTTTCTTT. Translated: CASSYRTGYTEAFF.

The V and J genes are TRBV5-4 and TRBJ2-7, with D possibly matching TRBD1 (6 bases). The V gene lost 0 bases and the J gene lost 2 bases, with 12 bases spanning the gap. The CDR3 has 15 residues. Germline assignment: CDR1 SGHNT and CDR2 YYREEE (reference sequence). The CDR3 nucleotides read TGTGCCAGCAGCTTGGGACACAGGGATGCCTACGAGCAGTACTTC. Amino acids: CASSLGHRDAYEQYF.

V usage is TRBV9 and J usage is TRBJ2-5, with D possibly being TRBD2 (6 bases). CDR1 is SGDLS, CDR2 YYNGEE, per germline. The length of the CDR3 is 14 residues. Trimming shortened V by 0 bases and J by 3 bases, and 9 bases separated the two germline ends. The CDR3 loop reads CASSVGTIKETQYF. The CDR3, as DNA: TGTGCCAGCAGCGTAGGGACTATAAAAGAGACCCAGTACTTC. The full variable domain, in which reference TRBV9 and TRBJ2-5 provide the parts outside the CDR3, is DSGVTQTPKHLITATGQRVTLRCSPRSGDLSVYWYQQSLDQGLQFLIQYYNGEERAKGNILERFSAQQFPDLHSELNLSSLELGDSALYFCASSVGTIKETQYFGPGTRLLVL.